The clone carrying this TCR beta chain was seen only a few times. This CDR3 region has 16 residues. The germline V gene has CDR1 SGHAT and CDR2 FQNNGV. Trimming took off 1 base at V and 3 bases at J, with 15 bases between the two ends. The data stem from a study of blood T cell repertoires in COVID-19. Across the study: Acute and convalescent COVID-19 specimens originated in the United States, Italy and Spain. T cells, B-cell-depleted T cells, or PBMCs supplied cDNA or gDNA.

Original analysis: Estimation of nucleated cell counts relied on the amplification of reference gene primers. The protocol was immunoSEQ multiplex PCR, while the TCRdb copy is restricted to in-frame clones and leaves out a portion. The V and J calls and the clone size are those of that table, but D and trimming were determined from the DNA. The table lists about 300,000 clones, around 86% of them singletons, with 1% to 1.5% in the top ten. The sample consisted of peripheral blood. J is TRBJ2-5 and V is TRBV11-2; D uncertain. The clonotype originates from a man between 65 and 85 years old with acute or convalescent COVID-19. The DNA for the CDR3 is TGTGCCAGCAGCTTAGCCGGGTCGTTCTTAAAAGAGACCCAGTACTTC. This sequence encodes CASSLAGSFLKETQYF.